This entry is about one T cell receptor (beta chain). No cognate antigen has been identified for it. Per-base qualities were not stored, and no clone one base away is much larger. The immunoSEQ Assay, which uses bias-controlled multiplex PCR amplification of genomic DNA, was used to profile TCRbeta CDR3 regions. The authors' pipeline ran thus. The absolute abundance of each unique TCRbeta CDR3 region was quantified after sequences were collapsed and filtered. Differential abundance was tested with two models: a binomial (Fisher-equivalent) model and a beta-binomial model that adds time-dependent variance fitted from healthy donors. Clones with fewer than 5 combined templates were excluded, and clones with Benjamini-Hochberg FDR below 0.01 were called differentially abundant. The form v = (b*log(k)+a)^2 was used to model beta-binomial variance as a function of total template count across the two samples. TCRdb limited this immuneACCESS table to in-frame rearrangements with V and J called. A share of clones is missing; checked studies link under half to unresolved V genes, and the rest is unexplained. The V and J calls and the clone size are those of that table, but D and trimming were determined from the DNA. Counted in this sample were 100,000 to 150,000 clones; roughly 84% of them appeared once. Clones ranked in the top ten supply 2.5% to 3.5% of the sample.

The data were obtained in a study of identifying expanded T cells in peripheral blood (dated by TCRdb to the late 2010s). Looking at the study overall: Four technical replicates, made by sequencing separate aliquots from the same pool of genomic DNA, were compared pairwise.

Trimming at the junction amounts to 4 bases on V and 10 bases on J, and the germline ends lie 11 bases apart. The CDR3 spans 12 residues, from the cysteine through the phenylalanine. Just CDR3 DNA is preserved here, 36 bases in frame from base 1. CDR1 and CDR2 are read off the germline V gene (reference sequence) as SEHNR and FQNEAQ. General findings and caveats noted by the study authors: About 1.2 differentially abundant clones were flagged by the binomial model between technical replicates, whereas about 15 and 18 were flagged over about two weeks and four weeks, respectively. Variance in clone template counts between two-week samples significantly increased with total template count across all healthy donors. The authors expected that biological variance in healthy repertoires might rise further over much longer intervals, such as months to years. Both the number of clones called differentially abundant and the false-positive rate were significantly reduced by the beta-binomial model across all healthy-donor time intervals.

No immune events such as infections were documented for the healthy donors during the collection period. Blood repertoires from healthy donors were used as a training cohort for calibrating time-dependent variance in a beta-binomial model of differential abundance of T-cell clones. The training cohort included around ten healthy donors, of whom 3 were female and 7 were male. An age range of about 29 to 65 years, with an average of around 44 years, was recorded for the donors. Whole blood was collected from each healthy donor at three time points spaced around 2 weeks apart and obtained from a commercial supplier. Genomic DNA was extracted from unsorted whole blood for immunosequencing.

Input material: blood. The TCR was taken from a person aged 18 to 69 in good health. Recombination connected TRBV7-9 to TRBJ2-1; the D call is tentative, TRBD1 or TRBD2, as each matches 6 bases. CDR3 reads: CASSSRGTEQFF. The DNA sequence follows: TGTGCCAGCAGCTCCCGGGGGACAGAGCAGTTCTTC. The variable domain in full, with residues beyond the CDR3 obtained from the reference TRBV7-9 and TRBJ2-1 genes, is DTGVSQNPRHKITKRGQNVTFRCDPISEHNRLYWYRQTLGQGPEFLTYFQNEAQLEKSRLLSDRFSAERPKGSFSTLEIQRTEQGDSAMYLCASSSRGTEQFFGPGTRLTVL.